These T cell receptor beta chains were read from a single sample in a study of T cell responses to AZD1222 COVID-19 vaccine. Libraries were prepared by immunoSEQ multiplex PCR; TCRdb keeps only in-frame clonotypes and omits some of them. The sample shows approximately 89,000 clones, 85% to 95% of them seen only once. Here the sequenced sample was peripheral blood, taken 28 days after the second AZD1222 dose. These receptors all come from an adult who received the AZD1222 COVID-19 vaccine. CDR3s include the opening cysteine and the closing phenylalanine or tryptophan. The order of the fields is V gene, D gene, J gene, CDR3 length, CDR3 protein. A D gene is named only where the DNA matches it firmly.

TRBV28	TRBD1	TRBJ2-7	15	CASSTRDRGGYEQYF
TRBV24-1	TRBD1	TRBJ2-3	16	CATSDSIGQGTDTQYF
TRBV15	-	TRBJ1-1	15	CATSRDLPGNTEAFF
TRBV6-5	TRBD1	TRBJ1-6	13	CASSLDRDSPLHF
TRBV11-1	TRBD1	TRBJ1-1	15	CASSRGQVGNTEAFF
TRBV6-5	-	TRBJ1-2	13	CASSQQEEYGYTF
TRBV27	TRBD2	TRBJ2-7	16	CASSLCAGGSLGEQYF
TRBV4-1	-	TRBJ1-1	13	CASSQGEFYEAFF
TRBV5-1	TRBD1	TRBJ1-2	16	CASSLGAQGAGYGYTF
TRBV11-2	-	TRBJ1-1	15	CASSLVPGVGTEAFF
TRBV15	-	TRBJ2-5	15	CATSRDQGWSETQYF
TRBV19	-	TRBJ2-7	14	CASSSWDTSYEQYF
TRBV29-1	TRBD1	TRBJ2-1	12	CSDRGAGNEQFF
TRBV5-1	-	TRBJ1-2	15	CASSLEARASYGYTF
TRBV11-2	-	TRBJ1-1	12	CASSFRVTEAFF
TRBV3-1/TRBV3-2	-	TRBJ1-1	14	CASSQPGGNTEAFF
TRBV9	TRBD1	TRBJ2-3	15	CASSGQGLSTDTQYF
TRBV3-1/TRBV3-2	-	TRBJ1-2	13	CASSHGGTGGYTF
TRBV7-3	-	TRBJ1-4	15	CASSLGSGPNEKLFF
TRBV6-2/TRBV6-3	TRBD2	TRBJ2-2	17	CASSSGLAGARTGELFF
TRBV27	TRBD1	TRBJ2-7	15	CASSVNRGPNYEQYF
TRBV27	-	TRBJ1-2	15	CASSLSSTANYGYTF
TRBV6-5	-	TRBJ1-2	12	CASSYSPGTRTF
TRBV28	-	TRBJ1-1	11	CASSLVREAFF
TRBV7-3	TRBD2	TRBJ2-1	15	CASSSRLAGYNEQFF
TRBV7-8	TRBD2	TRBJ2-7	16	CASSLVLAGGWDEQYF
TRBV5-4	TRBD1	TRBJ1-2	15	CASSSPSRGREGYTF
TRBV28	-	TRBJ1-4	15	CASSLTGTTNEKLFF
TRBV9	-	TRBJ1-2	14	CASSVGTGNYGYTF
TRBV28	-	TRBJ1-1	15	CASTPGRWGNTEAFF
TRBV5-4	TRBD1	TRBJ1-1	16	CASSSGPDRGNTEAFF
TRBV5-4	TRBD2	TRBJ2-3	17	CASSWGIAGGRTDTQYF
TRBV24-1	-	TRBJ2-2	16	CATSDFRGGRTGELFF
TRBV5-5	-	TRBJ1-5	14	CASSLGDTYQPQHF
TRBV28	TRBD1	TRBJ1-2	15	CASSSTGTGLYGYTF
TRBV10-3	-	TRBJ1-4	14	CAISETGTNEKLFF
TRBV9	TRBD2	TRBJ2-3	14	CASSVGLATDTQYF
TRBV2	TRBD1	TRBJ1-5	16	CASSELEGASNQPQHF
TRBV12-3/TRBV12-4	-	TRBJ1-1	12	CASRVLGTEAFF
TRBV5-8	-	TRBJ2-2	14	CASSLANLGGELFF
TRBV30	TRBD1	TRBJ1-1	14	CAWDLNRGNTEAFF
TRBV9	TRBD2	TRBJ2-7	18	CASSVELAGGLLSYEQYF
TRBV5-8	TRBD2	TRBJ2-3	14	CASSLATGGRAQYF
TRBV11-2	-	TRBJ1-2	16	CASSSSLGVRDYGYTF
TRBV30	-	TRBJ1-1	15	CAWSVPGWSNTEAFF
TRBV11-1	TRBD2	TRBJ2-3	15	CASSFIAGDSDTQYF
TRBV11-3	TRBD1	TRBJ1-1	15	CASSPGQGMNTEAFF
TRBV5-6	TRBD1	TRBJ2-3	14	CASGQGATTDTQYF
TRBV12-3/TRBV12-4	-	TRBJ1-5	12	CASREGNQPQHF
TRBV25-1	-	TRBJ1-2	13	CASSENRYYGYTF
TRBV5-4	-	TRBJ2-1	13	CASSWDPNNEQFF
TRBV28	-	TRBJ2-2	12	CASSLYAGELFF
TRBV5-1	TRBD2	TRBJ2-1	15	CASSRAGGSYNEQFF
TRBV5-1	-	TRBJ1-1	13	CASSEQENTEAFF
TRBV21-1	-	TRBJ2-1	17	CASTLGAGQQSYNEQFF
TRBV3-1/TRBV3-2	TRBD2	TRBJ2-1	16	CASSQETAGAYNEQFF
TRBV28	-	TRBJ1-4	15	CASSPPGGLNEKLFF
TRBV19	-	TRBJ2-1	16	CASSTIGSRRGNEQFF
TRBV11-3	TRBD1	TRBJ1-1	14	CASINGQGATEAFF